These T cell receptor beta chains were read from a single sample in a study of T cells in Graves' hyperthyroidism and ophthalmopathy. TCRdb reprocessed the multiplex PCR reads with MiXCR, giving one entry per CDR3 protein. The sample contains roughly 700,000 distinct CDR3 sequences, 12% to 15% of which appear only once. The source material was blood. These receptors came from a woman between 18 and 29 years old with Graves' hyperthyroidism. CDR3s include the opening cysteine and the closing phenylalanine or tryptophan. The D gene is left open where the match is weak. The listing skips clone size in some rows; elsewhere it reads once, few, many or a size class.

size	D	J	V	CDR3	DNA
many	TRBD2	TRBJ2-7	TRBV30	CAWMGGSSYEQYF	TGTGCCTGGATGGGAGGGTCTTCCTACGAGCAGTACTTC
NA	NA	TRBJ2-7	TRBV7-2	CASSRRQSVAFSYEQYF	TGTGCCAGCAGCAGACGTCAAAGTGTGGCTTTCTCCTACGAGCAGTACTTC
NA	NA	TRBJ2-6	TRBV29-1	CSVDEPSGANVLTF	TGCAGCGTTGATGAGCCGTCTGGGGCCAACGTCCTGACTTTC
many	NA	TRBJ2-7	TRBV14	CASSGGLAPFWEQYF	TGTGCCAGCAGCGGGGGCCTAGCACCCTTCTGGGAGCAGTACTTC
NA	TRBD2	TRBJ2-1	TRBV12-3/TRBV12-4	CARSLPLAGPYNEQFF	TGTGCCCGCAGTTTACCCCTAGCGGGACCCTACAATGAGCAGTTCTTC
few	TRBD1	TRBJ1-6	TRBV13	CASSTGTGEGSPLHF	TGTGCCAGCAGCACCGGGACAGGGGAAGGTTCACCCCTCCACTTT
NA	NA	TRBJ2-7	TRBV19	CASAGKPPGEQYF	TGTGCCAGTGCCGGGAAGCCTCCGGGAGAGCAGTACTTC
NA	NA	TRBJ2-1	TRBV29-1	CSVEQSPYNEQFF	TGCAGCGTTGAACAGAGCCCCTACAATGAGCAGTTCTTC
NA	TRBD2	TRBJ2-4	TRBV25-1	CASRSTSDKNIQYF	TGTGCCAGCAGATCCACTAGCGACAAAAACATTCAGTACTTC
many	TRBD2	TRBJ2-5	TRBV2	CASSEWGSGSGETQYF	TGTGCCAGCAGTGAATGGGGTAGCGGGAGCGGTGAGACCCAGTACTTC
many	NA	TRBJ2-1	TRBV7-9	CASSLVAELPYNEQFF	TGTGCCAGCAGCTTAGTAGCGGAGCTACCCTACAATGAGCAGTTCTTC
many	NA	TRBJ1-1	TRBV4-1	CASSQLYTYTEAFF	TGCGCCAGCAGCCAATTATACACCTACACTGAAGCTTTCTTT
many	NA	TRBJ2-7	TRBV20-1	CSARGLGRGNEQYF	TGCAGTGCTCGGGGTCTGGGCCGGGGAAACGAGCAGTACTTC
many	NA	TRBJ2-5	TRBV2	CASSDGYPAKETQYF	TGTGCCAGCAGTGATGGCTATCCTGCCAAAGAGACCCAGTACTTC
once	NA	TRBJ1-2	TRBV7-9	CASRTTGASGYTF	TGTGCCAGCAGGACGACCGGGGCCAGCGGCTACACCTTC
many	TRBD1	TRBJ1-5	TRBV2	CASSARDRVQPQHF	TGTGCCAGCAGTGCCCGGGACAGGGTTCAGCCCCAGCATTTT
many	NA	TRBJ2-1	TRBV20-1	CSATAGVDYNEQFF	TGCAGTGCTACCGCAGGAGTAGACTACAATGAGCAGTTCTTC
once	NA	TRBJ2-1	TRBV6-2/TRBV6-3	CASSYSTGPSSYNEQFF	TGTGCCAGCAGTTACTCAACTGGGCCAAGCTCCTACAATGAGCAGTTCTTC
many	NA	TRBJ1-2	TRBV28	CASSLAFGGGQNYGYTF	TGTGCCAGCAGTTTAGCCTTCGGAGGGGGACAAAACTATGGCTACACCTTC
NA	TRBD2	TRBJ2-5	TRBV2	CASTPFQASGGYF	TGTGCCAGCACCCCCTTCCAGGCTAGCGGGGGGTACTTC
NA	NA	TRBJ1-5	TRBV19	CASKVNGGQPQHF	TGTGCCAGTAAGGTAAATGGGGGTCAGCCCCAGCATTTT
many	NA	TRBJ2-4	TRBV6-2/TRBV6-3	CASSYGGTAKNIQYF	TGTGCCAGCAGTTACGGCGGGACGGCCAAAAACATTCAGTACTTC
NA	TRBD2	TRBJ2-2	TRBV3-1	CASSQDPSGSRTGELFF	TGTGCCAGCAGCCAAGATCCCAGCGGGAGCAGGACCGGGGAGCTGTTTTTT
NA	NA	TRBJ2-1	TRBV6-2/TRBV6-3	CASSYSRTAYNEQFF	TGTGCCAGCAGTTACTCGAGAACAGCTTACAATGAGCAGTTCTTC
many	TRBD2	TRBJ2-1	TRBV6-1	CASAGVGGSSYNEQFF	TGTGCCAGCGCGGGTGTCGGCGGGAGCTCCTACAATGAGCAGTTCTTC
many	TRBD1	TRBJ2-1	TRBV18	CASSPSTGVNEQFF	TGTGCCAGCTCACCGTCGACAGGGGTCAATGAGCAGTTCTTC
many	NA	TRBJ2-3	TRBV7-2	CASSLAVEDTQYF	TGTGCCAGCAGCTTAGCCGTGGAGGATACGCAGTATTTT
many	NA	TRBJ2-7	TRBV5-4	CASSLGTGASSYEQYF	TGTGCCAGCAGCTTAGGAACGGGGGCGTCGTCCTACGAGCAGTACTTC
NA	NA	TRBJ2-7	TRBV11-2	CASSLYPVTGSYEQYF	TGTGCCAGCAGCTTGTATCCCGTGACGGGGTCGTACGAGCAGTACTTC
many	TRBD1	TRBJ2-5	TRBV3-1	CASSQDRARTGIFETQYF	TGTGCCAGCAGCCAAGATAGAGCTAGGACAGGGATTTTCGAGACCCAGTACTTC
few	NA	TRBJ1-2	TRBV6-2/TRBV6-3	CASRQTGLQNAGYTF	TGTGCCAGCAGACAGACGGGCCTACAAAACGCCGGCTACACCTTC
NA	NA	TRBJ2-3	TRBV7-9	CASSLVGGGPPDTQYF	TGTGCCAGCAGCTTAGTTGGTGGAGGGCCCCCAGATACGCAGTATTTT
many	NA	TRBJ1-1	TRBV3-1	CASSPTLGGTEAFF	TGTGCCAGCAGTCCCACCCTCGGGGGCACTGAAGCTTTCTTT
few	NA	TRBJ2-7	TRBV6-1	CASSEFGAYEQYF	TGTGCCAGCAGTGAATTTGGTGCCTACGAGCAGTACTTC
NA	NA	TRBJ2-4	TRBV11-3	CASSPDRSRSSAKNIQYF	TGTGCCAGCAGCCCCGACAGGAGCCGAAGTTCGGCCAAAAACATTCAGTACTTC
NA	NA	TRBJ1-5	TRBV27	CASSWGGGQPQHF	TGTGCCAGCAGCTGGGGGGGGGGTCAGCCCCAGCATTTT
many	NA	TRBJ2-7	TRBV30	CAWSPTRDQYSYEQYF	TGTGCCTGGAGCCCAACCCGGGACCAATACTCCTACGAGCAGTACTTC
NA	NA	TRBJ2-1	TRBV29-1	CSVVPRAGNEQFF	TGCAGCGTTGTTCCCAGGGCCGGGAATGAGCAGTTCTTC
few	NA	TRBJ2-2	TRBV15	CATSHLKGSGELFF	TGTGCCACCAGCCACCTTAAAGGGTCCGGGGAGCTGTTTTTT
once	TRBD2	TRBJ2-7	TRBV20-1	CSARDLRASGSYEQYF	TGCAGTGCTAGAGATCTAAGGGCTAGCGGGAGTTACGAGCAGTACTTC
NA	TRBD1	TRBJ2-2	TRBV12-3/TRBV12-4	CASSFRVWGDRGAGELFF	TGTGCCAGCAGTTTTAGGGTGTGGGGGGACAGGGGAGCCGGGGAGCTGTTTTTT
few	NA	TRBJ2-1	TRBV10-3	CAISERGGVSYNEQFF	TGTGCCATCAGTGAACGTGGGGGCGTCTCCTACAATGAGCAGTTCTTC